This T cell receptor (beta chain) was documented in a study of glioma-infiltrating T cells. Study-level findings and limits: Very few CDR3 sequences were shared between tissue and blood. Above-expected tissue-blood divergence occurred in all gliomas, most in low-grade ones.

This clonotype has a count of ten or more. Antigen: not known. Amplification of TCR alpha and beta CDR3 regions from RNA used iRepertoire nested multiplex PCR. For one-step reverse transcription and amplification, roughly 85-450 ng of tissue mRNA or PBMC total RNA was used. MiXCR, run by TCRdb on the multiplex PCR reads, gives a single entry per CDR3 protein. The sample yields more than 85,000 distinct CDR3 sequences, 20% to 30% seen once. The CDR3 is 14 residues long. J lost 7 bases, V lost 3 bases, and 5 bases had no gene match. Germline V gene sequence: CDR1 DFQATT, CDR2 SNEGSKA (reference sequence).

This sequence joins TRBV20-1 and TRBJ1-6; TRBD1 matches at 8 bases. The sequence was collected from a human donor with low-grade glioma or glioblastoma, undergoing nonglioma brain surgery, or in good health (not recorded which). The sequenced material came from glioma tissue, nonneoplastic brain tissue, or PBMCs (not recorded which). The CDR3 DNA follows: TGCAGTGCTAGTGTACAGGGGGTAAATTCACCCCTCCACTTT. It yields the protein CSASVQGVNSPLHF.